One sample yielded the 23 T cell receptor beta chains listed below, sequenced in a study of cytomegalovirus exposure and HLA in healthy donors. Both 60 Vbeta primers and 13 Jbeta primers went into the PCR. Method: immunoSEQ multiplex PCR; TCRdb's copy keeps in-frame clones and lacks some. Found here are 100,000 to 150,000 clones, 65% to 80% of them singletons; the top ten hold 10% to 15%. Sequenced input: PBMCs. The receptors were gathered from a woman between 40 and 50 years old in good health and CMV-seropositive.

The chain combines TRBV28 with TRBJ1-1, with 8 positions matching TRBD1. CDR1 and CDR2 (germline): MDHEN, SYDVKM. The CDR3 totals 14 residues. The J segment lost 5 bases and the V segment lost 1 base, leaving 3 bases of the junction unmatched. CDR3 coding DNA: TGTGCCAGCAGTTTATCAGGGGGCGAGACTGAAGCTTTCTTT. Its protein product is CASSLSGGETEAFF.

The chain employs TRBV21-1 and TRBJ1-2; TRBD1 is taken as the D call from the table, unchecked against the DNA. TRBV21-1 is tagged as a pseudogene. This CDR3 contains 19 residues. In DNA, the CDR3 is TGTGCCAGCAGCAAATGGGTCTCCCAACAGGGCCCGGACAGCTATGGCTACACCTTC. This codes for CASSKWVSQQGPDSYGYTF.

This sequence joins TRBV14 and TRBJ2-5, with 7 positions matching TRBD1. This CDR3 region has 14 residues. From germline, CDR1 is SGHDN and CDR2 FVKESK. Losses at the gene ends were 2 bases for V and 4 bases for J; bases not matched to a gene: 4. The CDR3 DNA follows: TGTGCCAGCAGCCAACACAGGGGATCAGAGACCCAGTACTTC. Translated, it gives CASSQHRGSETQYF.

In this sample, this clone turned up a few times. This chain joins TRBV7-9 and TRBJ2-7; tentative D call: TRBD2 (5 bases). The germline V gene has CDR1 SEHNR and CDR2 FQNEAQ (reference sequence). The CDR3 spans 15 residues. The germline V and J ends were trimmed by 5 bases and 1 base, with 15 bases remaining between them. In DNA form, the CDR3 reads TGTGCCAGCAGCCCTACAGAAAGCGGATCCTACGAGCAGTACTTC. Protein: CASSPTESGSYEQYF. Complete variable domain (other parts from reference TRBV7-9 and TRBJ2-7): DTGVSQNPRHKITKRGQNVTFRCDPISEHNRLYWYRQTLGQGPEFLTYFQNEAQLEKSRLLSDRFSAERPKGSFSTLEIQRTEQGDSAMYLCASSPTESGSYEQYFGPGTRLTVT.

The J gene is TRBJ1-4, the V gene TRBV5-1, with 11 bases aligning to TRBD1. With 4 bases clipped from V and 3 bases from J, the junction kept 8 bases outside the gene matches. Germline V lookup: CDR1 SGHRS, CDR2 YFSETQ. The CDR3 extends over 17 amino acids. Written as DNA, the CDR3 is TGCGCCAGCAGCGCGCGGACAGGGGGCATGTCTAATGAAAAACTGTTTTTT. It encodes CASSARTGGMSNEKLFF. The variable domain in full, completed from reference TRBV5-1 and TRBJ1-4, reads KAGVTQTPRYLIKTRGQQVTLSCSPISGHRSVSWYQQTPGQGLQFLFEYFSETQRNKGNFPGRFSGRQFSNSRSEMNVSTLELGDSALYLCASSARTGGMSNEKLFFGSGTQLSVL.

V and J are TRBV7-9 and TRBJ2-7; 8 nucleotides align to TRBD1. CDR1 SEHNR and CDR2 FQNEAQ come from the germline V gene (reference sequence). Trimming at V came to 2 bases and at J to 6 bases, leaving 6 bases not matched to a gene. The CDR3 has 14 amino acids. The CDR3 loop reads CASSLSSRGREQYF. The CDR3, as DNA: TGTGCCAGCAGCTTATCTTCCAGGGGGCGCGAGCAGTACTTC.

This chain joins TRBV7-2 and TRBJ2-1; D may be TRBD2 (5 bases). Germline CDR1 is SGHTA and CDR2 is FQGNSA. The CDR3 is 16 residues long. V was trimmed by 2 bases and J by 3 bases, leaving 14 bases between them. This CDR3 is CASSLTSPTIYNEQFF. The CDR3 nucleotides are TGTGCCAGCAGCTTAACATCCCCGACTATCTACAATGAGCAGTTCTTC. Complete variable domain (other parts from reference TRBV7-2 and TRBJ2-1): GAGVSQSPSNKVTEKGKDVELRCDPISGHTALYWYRQSLGQGLEFLIYFQGNSAPDKSGLPSDRFSAERTGGSVSTLTIQRTQQEDSAVYLCASSLTSPTIYNEQFFGPGTRLTVL.

The chain couples TRBV11-2 to TRBJ1-1; no clear D gene. From germline, CDR1 is SGHAT and CDR2 FQNNGV. The length of the CDR3 is 13 residues. The V end lost 0 bases, the J end lost 5 bases, and 7 bases lay between the germline ends. The CDR3 sequence: CASSLDTGTEAFF. The CDR3 region has the DNA TGTGCCAGCAGCTTAGATACGGGGACTGAAGCTTTCTTT.

The V and J genes are TRBV4-1 and TRBJ2-1, with a tentative D call TRBD2 (6 bases). CDR3 size: 17 residues. From germline, CDR1 is MGHRA and CDR2 YSYEKL. The V end was cut by 0 bases, the J end by 3 bases, with 15 bases between. The CDR3 DNA reads as TGCGCCAGCAGCCAAGATGTCACGGGACTCAGCTACAATGAGCAGTTCTTC. Amino acid sequence: CASSQDVTGLSYNEQFF.

V and J are TRBV5-1 and TRBJ1-1, with 9 positions matching TRBD1. The CDR3 consists of 16 residues. CDR1 SGHRS and CDR2 YFSETQ come from the germline V gene. Trimming at V came to 4 bases and at J to 3 bases, leaving 10 bases not matched to a gene. The CDR3 bases are TGCGCCAGCAGCCTGCTGGGGACAGGGTGGCACACTGAAGCTTTCTTT. This translates into CASSLLGTGWHTEAFF.

This clone occurred once. Mismatch with germline at one junction end may stem from a read error. This chain uses TRBV7-7 with TRBJ2-1, with D perhaps TRBD2 (7 bases). CDR3 size: 17 residues. The germline gives CDR1 SSHAT, CDR2 FNYEAQ (reference sequence). The CDR3 loop is CASSLGGGSGSYNEQFF. Written as DNA, the CDR3 is TGTGCTAGCAGCTTAGGGGGGGGTAGCGGCTCCTACAATGAGCAGTTCTTC.

This chain connects TRBV9 to TRBJ2-5, with TRBD2 identical over 15 bases. The CDR3 has 18 residues. CDR1 is SGDLS, CDR2 YYNGEE, per germline. The V segment lost 0 bases and the J segment 7 bases; nucleotides outside the gene matches: 10. The CDR3 nucleotides are TGTGCCAGCAGCGTAGGGGGACTAGCGGGAGGAGGTAGTGGGACCCAGTACTTC. It translates to CASSVGGLAGGGSGTQYF. The full variable domain, completed using reference TRBV9 and TRBJ2-5, is DSGVTQTPKHLITATGQRVTLRCSPRSGDLSVYWYQQSLDQGLQFLIQYYNGEERAKGNILERFSAQQFPDLHSELNLSSLELGDSALYFCASSVGGLAGGGSGTQYFGPGTRLLVL.

The J gene is TRBJ2-3, the V gene TRBV6-5; TRBD2 agrees at 11 bases. Trimming took 6 bases from V and 6 from J; bases not matched to a gene: 2. CDR3 length: 13 amino acids. The germline gives CDR1 MNHEY, CDR2 SVGAGI. CDR3 sequence reads: CASRIAGGDTQYF. DNA for the CDR3: TGTGCCAGCAGAATAGCGGGAGGGGATACGCAGTATTTT.

This clone is a singleton in its sample. The rearrangement links TRBV5-6 to TRBJ1-1; 7 bases are shared with TRBD1. The germline V gene has CDR1 SGHDT and CDR2 YYEEEE. The CDR3 has 12 residues. J gave up 8 bases and V 3 bases, and 4 bases lay outside the gene matches. The CDR3 DNA is TGTGCCAGCAGCTCTGACAGGGTCGAAGCTTTCTTT. It translates to CASSSDRVEAFF.

The rearrangement uses TRBV6-6 and TRBJ2-2, with 9 bases lining up with TRBD1. J was trimmed by 6 bases and V by 7 bases; bases with no gene match: 12. The CDR3 length is 16 residues. Germline V gene lookup returns CDR1 MNHNY and CDR2 SVGAGI (reference sequence). CDR3 amino acids: CASIRPGQGPPGELFF. For the CDR3, the DNA is TGTGCCAGCATTAGACCGGGACAGGGACCCCCCGGGGAGCTGTTTTTT.

The sample holds one count of this clone. This sequence joins TRBV14 and TRBJ1-1; TRBD1 is a possible D gene (6 bases). Trimming removed 4 bases from V and 11 bases from J, with 14 bases in between. Germline CDR1 SGHDN, CDR2 FVKESK. CDR3 size: 12 residues. The CDR3 reads CASSPQGPVAFF. CDR3 sequence (DNA): TGTGCCAGCAGCCCACAGGGCCCAGTGGCTTTCTTT.

The chain links TRBV5-1 to TRBJ1-2; D gene unclear. Looked up from germline, CDR1 is SGHRS and CDR2 is YFSETQ. This CDR3 is 15 amino acids long. Trimming stripped 0 bases from V and 1 base from J, with 10 bases between. CDR3 sequence (DNA): TGCGCCAGCAGCTTGGAGGGAGGGCGTAACTATGGCTACACCTTC. The encoded protein is CASSLEGGRNYGYTF.

This clone was observed a few times. The chain combines TRBV5-1 with TRBJ2-7; 14 nucleotides agree with TRBD2. J lost 4 bases, V lost 0 bases, and 0 bases had no gene match. CDR3 length: 15 amino acids. The V gene's germline CDR1 is SGHRS and CDR2 YFSETQ. CDR3 in DNA: TGCGCCAGCAGCTTGGGGACTAGCGGGGGGTACGAGCAGTACTTC. Protein product: CASSLGTSGGYEQYF.

The chain combines TRBV5-1 with TRBJ1-4; perhaps TRBD1 as D (5 bases). The V gene's germline CDR1 is SGHRS and CDR2 YFSETQ. The CDR3 totals 13 residues. The germline V and J ends were trimmed by 0 bases and 5 bases, with 5 bases remaining between them. CDR3 in DNA: TGCGCCAGCAGCTTGGGGACAAATGAAAAACTGTTTTTT. It is translated as CASSLGTNEKLFF.

For this clone: The sample contains more than one DNA sequence encoding this CDR3. The chain employs TRBV4-2 and TRBJ2-7; 11 nucleotides align to TRBD2. CDR3 length equals 17 residues. V gave up 4 bases and J gave up 2 bases; unmatched junction bases: 10. CDR1 and CDR2 (germline): LGHNA, YNFKEQ. The CDR3 bases are TGTGCCAGCAGCCCGGGGCTAGCGGGAGGTCCGGCCTACGAGCAGTACTTC. The encoded protein is CASSPGLAGGPAYEQYF.

The chain uses TRBV13 and TRBJ2-5; 11 nucleotides align to TRBD2. V was pared by 5 bases and J by 6 bases, with 5 bases of the junction left unmatched. CDR1 is PRHDT and CDR2 is FYEKMQ in the germline V gene (reference sequence). The CDR3 totals 14 residues. CDR3: CASSRTSGRKTQYF. The CDR3 nucleotides are TGTGCCAGCAGCCGAACTAGCGGGAGAAAGACCCAGTACTTC.

The V gene is TRBV5-1, the J gene TRBJ2-1, with 7 bases that match TRBD1. The CDR3 loop spans 14 amino acids. The germline gives CDR1 SGHRS, CDR2 YFSETQ. The junction had 8 bases not matched to a gene; V was cut back by 5 bases and J by 6 bases. CDR3 sequence: CASRTTGSGNEQFF. The DNA for the CDR3 is TGCGCCAGCAGGACGACAGGGAGTGGCAATGAGCAGTTCTTC.

This clone turned up a few times. CDR3 nucleotide sequence: TGTGCCAGCAGCCTAGTAGTGGGAGACGAGCAGTACTTC. It encodes CASSLVVGDEQYF. The V gene is TRBV11-2, the J gene TRBJ2-7; D is perhaps TRBD2 (5 bases). There are 13 residues in the CDR3. CDR1 and CDR2 from the germline V gene are SGHAT and FQNNGV. Trimming left V 5 bases short and J 5 bases short, with 13 bases between.